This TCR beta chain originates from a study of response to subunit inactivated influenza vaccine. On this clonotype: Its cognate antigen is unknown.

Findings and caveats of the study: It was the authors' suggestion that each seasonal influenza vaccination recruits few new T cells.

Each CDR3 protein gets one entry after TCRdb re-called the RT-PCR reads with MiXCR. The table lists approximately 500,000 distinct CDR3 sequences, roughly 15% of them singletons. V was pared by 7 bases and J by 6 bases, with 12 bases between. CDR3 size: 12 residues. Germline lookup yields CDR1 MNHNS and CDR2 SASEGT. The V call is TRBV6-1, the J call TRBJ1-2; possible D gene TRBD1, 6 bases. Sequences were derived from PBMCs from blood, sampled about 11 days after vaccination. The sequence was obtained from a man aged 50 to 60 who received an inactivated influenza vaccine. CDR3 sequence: CASTNRGHGYTF. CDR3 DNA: TGTGCCAGCACGAATCGGGGGCATGGCTACACCTTC.